A single T cell receptor (beta chain) is shown here with its context. V dropped 1 base and J dropped 0 bases, with 10 bases sitting between them. The CDR3 has 15 amino acids. Germline CDR1 is LGHNA and CDR2 is YNFKEQ. This entry belongs to a study of sequential checkpoint blockade in melanoma. Whole-study context: Patients were randomized 1:1 to nivolumab-then-ipilimumab or ipilimumab-then-nivolumab first-line.

Here immunoSEQ multiplex PCR was the method, and the copy in TCRdb shows in-frame clones only, minus some. Of roughly 20,000 clones listed, about two thirds are singletons. Treatment denoted: randomized to nivolumab then ipilimumab (arm A) or the reverse (arm B). No patient had prior DNA-damaging chemotherapy. Sorted cells were live CD3+CD8+, lacking CD19 and CD56, from PBMCs. This material consisted of CD8+ T cells sorted from blood (inferred from file names), taken from a patient given nivolumab and ipilimumab in sequence. The clonotype originates from a human donor with melanoma. The V call is TRBV4-2, the J call TRBJ2-7; perhaps TRBD2 as D (6 bases). The CDR3 DNA sequence: TGTGCCAGCAGCCAAGGATTAGCGGTCTCCTACGAGCAGTACTTC. Translated, it gives CASSQGLAVSYEQYF.